This T cell receptor beta chain was observed in a study of T cells in Graves' hyperthyroidism and ophthalmopathy. Amplified TCR beta CDR3 regions derived from RNA transcripts. HTBI primers were employed in a first-round RT-PCR of the TCR CDR3. TCRdb used MiXCR to reprocess the multiplex PCR reads, holding one entry per CDR3 protein. This sample has hundreds of thousands of distinct CDR3 sequences; about 38% occur once, and the top ten carry 8% to 9%. Germline trimming cut 7 bases from V and 1 base from J; bases unmatched to any gene: 12. Germline values: CDR1 LNHDA, CDR2 SQIVND (reference sequence). This CDR3 contains 16 residues.

The chain joins TRBV19 to TRBJ2-7, with 8 bases matching TRBD1. The sequencing sample was made of blood. The origin of this receptor is a young man with Graves' hyperthyroidism. The CDR3, as DNA: TGTGCCAGTACACGCCGCGGGACAGGTATTTCCTACGAGCAGTACTTC. Protein product: CASTRRGTGISYEQYF.